This T cell receptor (beta chain) is drawn from a study of T cells expressing NK-cell markers. Whole-study context: Within the sequenced cohort of eight donors, seven exhibited HCMV seropositivity and one was seronegative. The study's findings and limits: One observes that, in several donors, these clonotypes were also the leading ones within the CD3+CD56-NKG2C+ fraction.

Regarding this clonotype: As yet, its antigen is unknown.

The CDR3 has 12 amino acids. Germline values: CDR1 SEHNR, CDR2 FQNEAQ (reference sequence). For TCR beta, cDNA was produced by 5'RACE template switching with UMIs. TCRdb reprocessed the 5' RACE reads; each CDR3 protein has one entry and no DNA is given. This table holds about 410,000 distinct CDR3 sequences. The sample consisted of blood T cells: a sorted CD56 or NKG2C T cell subset, CD4+ or CD8+ T cells, or bulk PBMC T cells (not recorded which). The chain combines TRBV7-9 with TRBJ2-2. This TCR was recovered from a woman aged 50 to 60 in good health. CDR3 region: CASERGTGELFF. Full variable domain (outside the CDR3, taken from reference TRBV7-9 and TRBJ2-2): DTGVSQNPRHKITKRGQNVTFRCDPISEHNRLYWYRQTLGQGPEFLTYFQNEAQLEKSRLLSDRFSAERPKGSFSTLEIQRTEQGDSAMYLCASERGTGELFFGEGSRLTVL.